Below are 29 T cell receptor beta chains sequenced from a single sample in a study of CD8 T cell repertoires and HIV-1 epitope variants. Only in-frame clones appear in the TCRdb table, and some are missing; sequencing was by immunoSEQ multiplex PCR. Of fewer than 7,000 clones listed, about 70% are singletons. Their cognate antigens are unknown. Sequencing was performed on cultured CD8+ T cells derived from PBMCs. These receptors originate from a male donor with HIV.

This clone has more than one count but fewer than ten. The CDR3 loop reads CASKGQGATNEKLFF. Here the CDR3 DNA reads TGTGCCAGTAAGGGGCAGGGAGCAACTAATGAAAAACTGTTTTTT. The J gene is TRBJ1-4, the V gene TRBV19; a weak D match, TRBD1 (5 bases). CDR3 size: 15 residues. Germline V gene lookup returns CDR1 LNHDA and CDR2 SQIVND (reference sequence). V shed 7 bases and J shed 0 bases, with 12 bases lying between them.

This chain's CDR3 is CASSSGQGQNTEAFF. CDR3 DNA sequence: TGTGCCAGCAGCTCCGGACAGGGCCAGAACACTGAAGCTTTCTTT. The chain recombines TRBV5-4 with TRBJ1-1; 8 nucleotides agree with TRBD1. CDR1 and CDR2 from the germline V gene are SGHNT and YYREEE (reference sequence). Trimming took 3 bases from V and 1 from J; bases not matched to a gene: 5. CDR3 length: 15 amino acids. Using reference TRBV5-4 and TRBJ1-1 for the parts outside the CDR3, the full variable domain is ETGVTQSPTHLIKTRGQQVTLRCSSQSGHNTVSWYQQALGQGPQFIFQYYREEENGRGNFPPRFSGLQFPNYSSELNVNALELDDSALYLCASSSGQGQNTEAFFGQGTRLTVV.

The CDR3 DNA follows: TGTGCCAGCAGTGAATTGGGGTACTACGAGCAGTACTTC. It translates to CASSELGYYEQYF. The rearrangement joins TRBV6-1 to TRBJ2-7; D is ambiguous. The length of the CDR3 is 13 residues. V was shortened by 2 bases and J by 3 bases, with 8 bases between the two germline ends. Per the germline V gene, CDR1 is MNHNS and CDR2 is SASEGT.

V is TRBV28 and J is TRBJ2-5; 7 bases fit TRBD1. Germline CDR1 is MDHEN and CDR2 is SYDVKM. Trimming at V came to 6 bases and at J to 5 bases, leaving 6 bases not matched to a gene. The CDR3 covers 13 residues. This CDR3 reads CASSPTGWETQYF. DNA of the CDR3: TGTGCCAGCAGCCCGACAGGGTGGGAGACCCAGTACTTC.

There are a few counts of this clone. The chain couples TRBV2 to TRBJ1-2, with unresolved D. CDR1 is SNHLY and CDR2 is FYNNEI in the germline V gene. This CDR3 is built from 13 residues. Trimming shortened V by 9 bases and J by 3 bases, and 14 bases separated the two germline ends. DNA of the CDR3: TGTGCCAGATCTGCAGAGAAATACTATGGCTACACCTTC. Translating it yields CARSAEKYYGYTF.

The rearrangement uses TRBV5-4 and TRBJ2-7, with D perhaps TRBD1 (5 bases). The CDR3 totals 14 residues. V lost 4 bases and J lost 2, with 13 bases in between. Germline V gives CDR1 SGHNT, CDR2 YYREEE (reference sequence). The CDR3 sequence is CASSDSTVTYEQYF. Written as DNA, the CDR3 is TGTGCCAGCAGCGACTCGACAGTTACCTACGAGCAGTACTTC.

About this clone itself: A read error may produce the germline difference seen at one junction end. The chain recombines TRBV28 with TRBJ1-5, with 7 positions matching TRBD1. Looked up from germline, CDR1 is MDHEN and CDR2 is SYDVKM. The CDR3 covers 12 residues. This CDR3 is CASSFVEGAWDF. Here the CDR3 DNA reads TGTGCCAGCAGTTTCGTGGAGGGGGCCTGGGATTTT.

The chain combines TRBV7-2 with TRBJ1-3; TRBD1 is a possible D gene (6 bases). The CDR3 extends over 14 amino acids. From germline, CDR1 is SGHTA and CDR2 FQGNSA. V lost 1 base, J lost 6 bases, and 10 bases lay in between. The CDR3 here is CASSLEQGENTIYF. In nucleotides, the CDR3 is TGTGCCAGCAGCTTAGAACAGGGCGAAAACACCATATATTTT.

Relative to its sample, this clone is medium-sized (0.01 to 0.1%). The V call is TRBV27, the J call TRBJ2-7; 11 nucleotides match TRBD2. With V trimmed by 1 base and J by 3 bases, 2 bases remained unmatched. Per the germline V gene, CDR1 is MNHEY and CDR2 is SMNVEV (reference sequence). The CDR3 consists of 15 residues. CDR3 DNA: TGTGCCAGCAGTTTATACCTAGCGGGGGGCTACGAGCAGTACTTC. This codes for CASSLYLAGGYEQYF.

The V call is TRBV7-3, the J call TRBJ2-1; D ambiguous. From germline, CDR1 is SGHTA and CDR2 FQGTGA. V lost 3 bases, J lost 0 bases, and 3 bases lay in between. The CDR3 is 13 amino acids. The CDR3 sequence is CASSLSSYNEQFF. The CDR3 bases are TGTGCCAGCAGCTTGAGCTCCTACAATGAGCAGTTCTTC.

The chain's CDR3 is CASSLGLAGGRETQYF. CDR3 nucleotides: TGTGCCAGCAGCCTAGGTCTAGCGGGGGGCCGGGAGACCCAGTACTTC. The rearrangement uses TRBV7-8 and TRBJ2-5; 11 bases match TRBD2. The CDR3 runs 16 residues. From germline, CDR1 is SGHVS and CDR2 FQNEAQ. The V gene end was trimmed by 5 bases and the J gene end by 5 bases; junction bases not matched to a gene: 10.

This clone occurred once. V is TRBV5-6 and J is TRBJ2-7, with a weak D call TRBD2 (6 bases). The CDR3 runs to 14 residues. V was shortened by 2 bases and J by 2 bases, with 11 bases between the two germline ends. Germline CDR1 is SGHDT and CDR2 is YYEEEE. The CDR3 loop reads CASSLGGNPYEQYF. Written as DNA, the CDR3 is TGTGCCAGCAGCTTAGGCGGGAACCCCTACGAGCAGTACTTC.

There are a few counts of this clone. The rearrangement joins TRBV11-1 to TRBJ2-7; 9 positions match TRBD1. V was clipped by 5 bases and J by 6 bases; unmatched bases: 8. CDR1 and CDR2 (germline): SGHAT, FQDESV (reference sequence). CDR3 length: 14 amino acids. The CDR3 protein is CASSPRDRDVEQYF. DNA for the CDR3: TGTGCCAGCAGCCCGAGGGACAGGGATGTCGAGCAGTACTTC.

This clone was counted a few times. J is TRBJ2-3 and V is TRBV4-3; D gene ambiguous. The germline gives CDR1 LGHNA, CDR2 YSLEER. This CDR3 contains 12 residues. Deletions cut 0 bases from V and 2 bases from J, with 0 bases between. The CDR3 spells CASSQDTDTQYF. CDR3 DNA sequence: TGCGCCAGCAGCCAAGACACAGATACGCAGTATTTT.

The chain has TRBV28 and TRBJ2-3, with 9 positions matching TRBD2. Trimming removed 4 bases from V and 2 bases from J; junction bases left unmatched: 19. CDR3 length equals 20 residues. In germline, CDR1 is MDHEN, CDR2 SYDVKM. The CDR3 nucleotides are TGTGCCAGCAGTTCTTTTATCCCGACTAGCGGTTACCCCTTCACAGATACGCAGTATTTT. Translating it yields CASSSFIPTSGYPFTDTQYF.

This clone was counted once. The J gene is TRBJ2-1, the V gene TRBV5-5; D is perhaps TRBD2 (6 bases). V was cut by 4 bases and J by 3 bases, with 14 bases left in between. Looked up from germline, CDR1 is SGHKS and CDR2 is YYEKEE (reference sequence). The length of the CDR3 is 15 residues. The CDR3 sequence is CASSPFSGNYNEQFF. The CDR3 DNA is TGTGCCAGCAGCCCTTTTAGCGGAAACTACAATGAGCAGTTCTTC.

The chain is built from TRBV15 and TRBJ2-7; TRBD1 matches at 10 bases. The length of the CDR3 is 16 residues. Unmatched junction bases numbered 10, after V lost 5 bases and J lost 3 bases. The V gene's germline CDR1 is LNHNV and CDR2 YYDKDF (reference sequence). The CDR3 nucleotides read TGTGCCACCAGCCCTCCCTGGGGACAGGGGTTCTACGAGCAGTACTTC. Translated, it gives CATSPPWGQGFYEQYF.

This chain joins TRBV7-9 and TRBJ2-3; 11 bases match TRBD2. V was pared by 8 bases and J by 3 bases, with 10 bases of the junction left unmatched. The CDR3 has 16 amino acids. Looked up from germline, CDR1 is SEHNR and CDR2 is FQNEAQ (reference sequence). The CDR3 nucleotides read TGTGCCAGCGAACTAGCGGGAGCGGGGGGGACAGATACGCAGTATTTT. This gives the protein CASELAGAGGTDTQYF.

This clone was observed once. J is TRBJ2-1 and V is TRBV5-8; 7 nucleotides match TRBD2. CDR1 SGHTS and CDR2 YDEGEE come from the germline V gene. With 3 bases clipped from V and 1 base from J, the junction kept 10 bases outside the gene matches. CDR3 length: 17 residues. The CDR3 here is CASSSDVAGDSYNEQFF. The CDR3 bases are TGTGCCAGCAGCTCGGACGTCGCGGGAGATTCCTACAATGAGCAGTTCTTC.

The chain uses TRBV7-9 and TRBJ2-1; 8 bases are a match to TRBD2. The CDR3 consists of 15 residues. Per the germline V gene, CDR1 is SEHNR and CDR2 is FQNEAQ (reference sequence). The V segment lost 4 bases and the J segment 8 bases; nucleotides outside the gene matches: 10. This CDR3 reads CASSSVSGGEDEQFF. CDR3 nucleotide sequence: TGTGCCAGCAGCTCAGTCAGCGGGGGCGAAGATGAGCAGTTCTTC.

The chain is built from TRBV7-6 and TRBJ2-1; D not certain. In germline, CDR1 is SGHVS, CDR2 FNYEAQ. V shed 5 bases and J shed 0 bases, with 8 bases lying between them. This CDR3 has 14 amino acids. In DNA form, the CDR3 reads TGTGCCAGCAGCCAACTAACCTCCTACAATGAGCAGTTCTTC. Its protein product is CASSQLTSYNEQFF.

The rearrangement joins TRBV7-9 to TRBJ1-1, with 7 bases fitting TRBD1. The CDR3 is 15 amino acids. V trimming: 1 base; J trimming: 3 bases; junction bases outside the gene matches: 5. Germline CDR1 is SEHNR and CDR2 is FQNEAQ (reference sequence). The CDR3 here is CASSLGQGRDTEAFF. The CDR3 DNA reads as TGTGCCAGCAGCTTAGGACAGGGAAGGGACACTGAAGCTTTCTTT.

This clone appeared a few times. The chain recombines TRBV7-9 with TRBJ1-2; a weak D match, TRBD1 (6 bases). Germline CDR1 SEHNR, CDR2 FQNEAQ (reference sequence). Trimming took off 5 bases at V and 4 bases at J, with 11 bases between the two ends. This CDR3 region has 13 residues. CDR3 in amino acids: CASSPTGSYGYTF. For the CDR3, the DNA is TGTGCCAGCAGCCCGACAGGTAGCTATGGCTACACCTTC.

Of note for this clone: Compared with germline, one end of the junction differs, possibly owing to a read error. V is TRBV7-2 and J is TRBJ2-7, with TRBD2 identical over 8 bases. The CDR3 runs to 14 residues. The germline V gene has CDR1 SGHTA and CDR2 FQGNSA. CDR3 region: CASSAGLGSSEQYF. The CDR3 region has the DNA TGTGCCAGCAGCGCGGGACTAGGTTCCTCCGAGCAGTACTTC.

The gene calls are TRBV9 and TRBJ1-2; TRBD1 aligns across 8 bases. This CDR3 has 12 residues. After removal of 6 bases from V and 5 bases from J, the junction contained 3 bases not matched to a gene. Germline V gene data show CDR1 as SGDLS and CDR2 as YYNGEE. The CDR3 reads CASNQGAYGYTF. CDR3 nucleotides: TGTGCCAGCAACCAGGGGGCTTATGGCTACACCTTC.

V is TRBV10-3 and J is TRBJ2-7; a weak D match, TRBD1 (5 bases). The CDR3 has 12 amino acids. Germline loops: CDR1 ENHRY, CDR2 SYGVKD. The V end lost 10 bases, the J end lost 2 bases, and 12 bases lay between the germline ends. CDR3 amino acids: CATHSGTYEQYF. The DNA for the CDR3 is TGTGCCACTCATTCAGGGACCTACGAGCAGTACTTC.

V gene TRBV4-2 combines with J gene TRBJ2-3; 9 nucleotides match TRBD1. V dropped 4 bases and J dropped 3; count of bases not matched to a gene: 8. The CDR3 totals 16 residues. Germline values: CDR1 LGHNA, CDR2 YNFKEQ. CDR3 in DNA: TGTGCCAGCAGCCCCTCCCCGGGACAGGGAACAGATACGCAGTATTTT. Protein product: CASSPSPGQGTDTQYF.

The chain has TRBV9 and TRBJ1-3; the D is unclear. The CDR3 covers 15 residues. Per germline, CDR1 SGDLS and CDR2 YYNGEE. The germline V and J ends were trimmed by 4 bases and 0 bases, with 11 bases remaining between them. This chain's CDR3 is CASSPTGSSGNTIYF. For the CDR3, the DNA is TGTGCCAGCAGCCCTACGGGGTCCTCTGGAAACACCATATATTTT.

CDR3 in DNA: TGTGCCAGCAGTGTCTTAGGGACAGGGGCGAGTGTGAAGCAGTTCTTC. Translating gives CASSVLGTGASVKQFF. The V gene is TRBV6-1, the J gene TRBJ2-1, with 10 bases identical to TRBD1. The length of the CDR3 is 16 residues. Per germline, CDR1 MNHNS and CDR2 SASEGT. Trimming cost V 4 bases and J 11 bases; bases outside gene matches: 14.